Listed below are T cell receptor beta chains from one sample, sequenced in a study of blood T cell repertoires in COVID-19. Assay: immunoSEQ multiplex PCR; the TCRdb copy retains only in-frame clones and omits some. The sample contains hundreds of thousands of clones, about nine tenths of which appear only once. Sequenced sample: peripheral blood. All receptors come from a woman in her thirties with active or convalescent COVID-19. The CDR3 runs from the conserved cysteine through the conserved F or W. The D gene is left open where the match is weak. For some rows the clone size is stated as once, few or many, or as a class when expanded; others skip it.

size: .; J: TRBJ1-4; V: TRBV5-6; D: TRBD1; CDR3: CASTSTGGSANEKLFF; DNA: TGTGCCAGCACCTCGACAGGGGGCTCGGCTAATGAAAAACTGTTTTTT
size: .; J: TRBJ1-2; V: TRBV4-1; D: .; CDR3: CASSRPTDTGTGYTF; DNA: TGCGCCAGCAGCCGACCGACAGATACTGGTACTGGCTACACCTTC
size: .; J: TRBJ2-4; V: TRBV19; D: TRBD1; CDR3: CASSPRDRVAQYF; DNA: TGTGCCAGTAGTCCCCGGGACAGGGTCGCTCAGTACTTC
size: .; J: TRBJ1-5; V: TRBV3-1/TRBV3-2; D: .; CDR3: CASSQDGAWQHF; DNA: TGTGCCAGCAGCCAAGATGGGGCGTGGCAGCATTTT
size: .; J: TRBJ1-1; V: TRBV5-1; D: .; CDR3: CASSSAEFSNPGTEAFF; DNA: TGCGCCAGCAGCTCCGCAGAGTTCTCAAACCCGGGGACTGAAGCTTTCTTT
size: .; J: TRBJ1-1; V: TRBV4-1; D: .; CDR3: CATGRVMNTEAFF; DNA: TGCGCCACCGGGAGGGTAATGAACACTGAAGCTTTCTTT
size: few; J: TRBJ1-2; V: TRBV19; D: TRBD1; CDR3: CASSVDRGYGYTF; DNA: TGTGCCAGTAGTGTGGACAGGGGGTATGGCTACACCTTC
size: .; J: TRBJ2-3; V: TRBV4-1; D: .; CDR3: CASSQDGPRSNTQYF; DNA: TGCGCCAGCAGCCAAGATGGCCCGAGGAGTAATACGCAGTATTTT
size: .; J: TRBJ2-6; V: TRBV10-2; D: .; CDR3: CASSEGGLWANVLTF; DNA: TGCGCCAGCAGTGAAGGGGGACTATGGGCCAACGTCCTGACTTTC
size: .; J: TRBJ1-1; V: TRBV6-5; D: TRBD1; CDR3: CASSSDRENTEAFF; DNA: TGTGCCAGCAGTTCAGACAGGGAGAACACTGAAGCTTTCTTT
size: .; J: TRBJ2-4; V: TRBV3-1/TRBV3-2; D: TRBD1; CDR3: CASSLTGTGSDNIQYF; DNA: TGTGCCAGCAGCCTCACCGGGACAGGGAGTGATAACATTCAGTACTTC
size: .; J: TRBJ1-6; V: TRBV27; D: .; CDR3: CASSPPGHSPLHF; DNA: TGTGCCAGCAGTCCCCCAGGGCACTCACCCCTCCACTTT
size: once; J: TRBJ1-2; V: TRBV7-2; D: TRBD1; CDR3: CASSLQGARGYTF; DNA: TGTGCCAGCAGCTTACAGGGGGCGAGGGGCTACACCTTC
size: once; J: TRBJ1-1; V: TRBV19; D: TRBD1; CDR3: CASSGQVMNTEAFF; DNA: TGTGCCAGTAGTGGACAGGTGATGAACACTGAAGCTTTCTTT
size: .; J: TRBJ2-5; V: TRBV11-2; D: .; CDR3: CASSQGPETQYF; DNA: TGTGCCAGCAGCCAGGGCCCAGAGACCCAGTACTTC
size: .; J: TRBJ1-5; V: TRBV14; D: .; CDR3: CASSQRGYSPQHF; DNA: TGTGCCAGCAGCCAACGCGGGTATTCGCCCCAGCATTTT
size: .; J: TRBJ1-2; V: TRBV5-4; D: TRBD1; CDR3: CASSTPTGEDYGYTF; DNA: TGTGCCAGCAGCACCCCGACAGGGGAGGACTATGGCTACACCTTC
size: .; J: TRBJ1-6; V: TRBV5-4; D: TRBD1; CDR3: CASSTRTGGAWSPLHF; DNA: TGTGCCAGCAGCACCCGGACAGGGGGCGCGTGGTCACCCCTCCACTTT
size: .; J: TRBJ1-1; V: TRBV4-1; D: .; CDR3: CASSPSQAYTEAFF; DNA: TGCGCCAGCAGCCCCTCCCAAGCGTACACTGAAGCTTTCTTT
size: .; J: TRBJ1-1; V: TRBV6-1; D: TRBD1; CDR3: CASSEGAGGTEAFF; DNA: TGTGCCAGCAGTGAAGGGGCAGGGGGCACTGAAGCTTTCTTT
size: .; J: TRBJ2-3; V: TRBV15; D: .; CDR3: CATSTGDPQYF; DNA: TGTGCCACCAGCACCGGGGATCCGCAGTATTTT
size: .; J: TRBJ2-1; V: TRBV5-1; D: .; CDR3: CASSQDQPSYNEQFF; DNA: TGCGCCAGCAGCCAGGATCAACCCTCCTACAATGAGCAGTTCTTC
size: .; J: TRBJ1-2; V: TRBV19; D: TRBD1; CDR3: CASSTTRGTGASYGYTF; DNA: TGTGCCAGTAGTACCACCCGCGGGACAGGGGCGAGCTATGGCTACACCTTC
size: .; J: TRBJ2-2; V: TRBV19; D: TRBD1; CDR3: CASSIGQGAGELFF; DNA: TGTGCCAGTAGTATCGGACAGGGAGCCGGGGAGCTGTTTTTT
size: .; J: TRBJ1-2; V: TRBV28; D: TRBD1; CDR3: CASSLSGTGRYTF; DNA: TGTGCCAGCAGTTTATCCGGGACAGGGAGGTACACCTTC
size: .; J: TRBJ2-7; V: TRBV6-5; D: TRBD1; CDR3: CASAGTGPHEQYF; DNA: TGTGCCAGTGCCGGGACAGGGCCCCACGAGCAGTACTTC